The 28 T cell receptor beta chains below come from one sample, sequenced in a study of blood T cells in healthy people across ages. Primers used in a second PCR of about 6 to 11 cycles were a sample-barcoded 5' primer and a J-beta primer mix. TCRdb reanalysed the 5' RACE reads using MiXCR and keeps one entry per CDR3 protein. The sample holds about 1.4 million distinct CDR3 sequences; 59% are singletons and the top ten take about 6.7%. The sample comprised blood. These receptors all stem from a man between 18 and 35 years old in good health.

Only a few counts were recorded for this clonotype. The CDR3 region has the DNA TGTGCCAGCAGCAATTCGGGGGGCAGGGATGAGCAGTTCTTC. Translated, it gives CASSNSGGRDEQFF. The chain carries TRBV21-1 and TRBJ2-1; TRBD1, as called in the table, went unchecked against the DNA. TRBV21-1 is deemed a pseudogene. CDR3 length: 14 residues.

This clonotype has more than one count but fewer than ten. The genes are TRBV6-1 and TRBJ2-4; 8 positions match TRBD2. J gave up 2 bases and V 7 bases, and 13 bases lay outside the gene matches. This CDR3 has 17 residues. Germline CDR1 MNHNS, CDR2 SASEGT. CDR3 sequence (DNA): TGTGCCAGCATGGCGGGAGGTTGGAGTGAGCCCAAAAACATTCAGTACTTC. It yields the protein CASMAGGWSEPKNIQYF.

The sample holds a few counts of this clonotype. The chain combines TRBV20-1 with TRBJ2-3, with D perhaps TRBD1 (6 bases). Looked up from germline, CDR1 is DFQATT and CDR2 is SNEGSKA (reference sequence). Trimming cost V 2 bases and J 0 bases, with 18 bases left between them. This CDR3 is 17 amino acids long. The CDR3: CSARPLTQGPSTDTQYF. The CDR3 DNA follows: TGCAGTGCTAGACCCCTTACTCAGGGGCCCAGCACAGATACGCAGTATTTT.

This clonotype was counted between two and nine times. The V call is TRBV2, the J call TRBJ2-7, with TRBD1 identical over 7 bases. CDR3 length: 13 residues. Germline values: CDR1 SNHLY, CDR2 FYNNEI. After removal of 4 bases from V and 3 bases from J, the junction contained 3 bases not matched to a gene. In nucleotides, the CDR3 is TGTGCCAGCAGTGGACAGGGAAACTACGAGCAGTACTTC. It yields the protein CASSGQGNYEQYF.

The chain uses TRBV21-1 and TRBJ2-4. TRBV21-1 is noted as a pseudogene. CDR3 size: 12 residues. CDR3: CASSKGKLVQYF. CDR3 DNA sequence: TGTGCCAGCAGCAAAGGGAAGTTAGTTCAGTACTTC.

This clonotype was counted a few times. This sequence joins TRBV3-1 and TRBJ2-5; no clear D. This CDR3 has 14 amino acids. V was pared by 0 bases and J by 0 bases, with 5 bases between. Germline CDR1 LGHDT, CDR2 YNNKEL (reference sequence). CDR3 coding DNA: TGTGCCAGCAGCCAAGAGGTCTACCAAGAGACCCAGTACTTC. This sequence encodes CASSQEVYQETQYF.

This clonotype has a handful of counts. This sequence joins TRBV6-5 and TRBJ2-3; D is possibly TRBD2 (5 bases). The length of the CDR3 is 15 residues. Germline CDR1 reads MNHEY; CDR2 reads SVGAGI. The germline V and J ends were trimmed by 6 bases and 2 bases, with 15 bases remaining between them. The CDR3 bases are TGTGCCAGCAGCCCCCGGGGAGCAAACACAGATACGCAGTATTTT. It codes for CASSPRGANTDTQYF.

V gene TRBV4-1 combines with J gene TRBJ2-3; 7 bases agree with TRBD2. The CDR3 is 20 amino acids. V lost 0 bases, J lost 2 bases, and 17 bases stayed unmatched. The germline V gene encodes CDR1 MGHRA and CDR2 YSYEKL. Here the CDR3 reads CASSQDPHSTSTQPTDTQYF. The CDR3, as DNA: TGCGCCAGCAGCCAAGACCCCCACTCGACTAGCACCCAGCCCACAGATACGCAGTATTTT.

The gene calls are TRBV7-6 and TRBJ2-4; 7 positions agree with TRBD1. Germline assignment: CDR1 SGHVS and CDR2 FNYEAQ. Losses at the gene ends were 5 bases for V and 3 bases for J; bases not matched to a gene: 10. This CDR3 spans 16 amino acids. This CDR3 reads CASSAGTENVKNIQYF. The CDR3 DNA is TGTGCCAGCAGCGCCGGGACAGAGAATGTCAAAAACATTCAGTACTTC.

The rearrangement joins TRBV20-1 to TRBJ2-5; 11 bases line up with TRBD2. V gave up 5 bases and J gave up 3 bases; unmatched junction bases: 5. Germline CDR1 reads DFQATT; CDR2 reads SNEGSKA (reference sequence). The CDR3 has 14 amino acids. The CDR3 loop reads CSADGTSGEETQYF. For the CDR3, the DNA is TGCAGTGCTGACGGGACTAGCGGCGAAGAGACCCAGTACTTC.

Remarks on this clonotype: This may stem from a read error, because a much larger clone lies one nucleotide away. The CDR3 loop is CASSISGGSYNEQYF. CDR3 sequence (DNA): TGTGCCAGCAGCATTAGCGGGGGATCCTACAATGAGCAGTACTTC. The rearrangement links TRBV6-2 or TRBV6-3 to TRBJ2-1; 9 bases fit TRBD2. The DNA end is more similar to TRBJ2-7, so the J call may be wrong. CDR1 and CDR2 from the germline V gene are MNHEY and SVGEGT. This CDR3 is 15 amino acids long.

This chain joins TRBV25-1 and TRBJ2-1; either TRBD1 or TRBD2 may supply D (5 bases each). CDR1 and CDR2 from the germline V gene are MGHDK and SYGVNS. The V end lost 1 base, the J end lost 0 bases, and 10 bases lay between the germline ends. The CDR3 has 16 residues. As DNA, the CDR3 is TGTGCCAGCAGTGAATGGGGGAGAGACTCCTACAATGAGCAGTTCTTC. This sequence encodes CASSEWGRDSYNEQFF.

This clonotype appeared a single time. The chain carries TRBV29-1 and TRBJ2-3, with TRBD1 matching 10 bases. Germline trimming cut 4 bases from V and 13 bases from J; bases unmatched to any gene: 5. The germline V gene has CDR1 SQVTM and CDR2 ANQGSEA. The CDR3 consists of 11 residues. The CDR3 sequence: CSVARDRGKYF. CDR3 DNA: TGCAGCGTTGCGAGGGACAGGGGCAAGTATTTT.

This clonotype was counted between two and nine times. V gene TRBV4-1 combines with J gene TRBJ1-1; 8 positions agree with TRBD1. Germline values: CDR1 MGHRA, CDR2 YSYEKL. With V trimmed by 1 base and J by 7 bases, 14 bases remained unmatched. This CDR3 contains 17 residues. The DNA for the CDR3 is TGCGCCAGCAGCCAAGTCGGGGGACAGGAGAAGGCCCATGAAGCTTTCTTT. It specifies CASSQVGGQEKAHEAFF.

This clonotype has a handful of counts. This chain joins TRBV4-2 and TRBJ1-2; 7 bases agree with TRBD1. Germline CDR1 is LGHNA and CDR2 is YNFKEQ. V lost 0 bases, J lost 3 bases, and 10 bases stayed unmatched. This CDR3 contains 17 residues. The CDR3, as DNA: TGTGCCAGCAGCCAAGATCGCAGGGACAGTTTAGACTATGGCTACACCTTC. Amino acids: CASSQDRRDSLDYGYTF.

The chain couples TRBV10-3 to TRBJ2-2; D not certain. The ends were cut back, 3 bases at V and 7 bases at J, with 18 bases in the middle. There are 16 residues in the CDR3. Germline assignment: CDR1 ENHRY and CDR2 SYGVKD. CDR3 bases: TGTGCCATCAGTGATAAGGACCGGCGGCCTTACGGGGAGCTGTTTTTT. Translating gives CAISDKDRRPYGELFF.

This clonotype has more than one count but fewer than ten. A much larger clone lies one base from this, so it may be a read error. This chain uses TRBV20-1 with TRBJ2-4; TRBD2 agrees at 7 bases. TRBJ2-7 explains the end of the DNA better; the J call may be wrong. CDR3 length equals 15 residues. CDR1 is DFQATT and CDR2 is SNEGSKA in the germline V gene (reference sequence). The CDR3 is CSAPFQRAGTHEQYF. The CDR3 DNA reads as TGCAGTGCCCCCTTCCAGCGAGCGGGAACGCACGAGCAGTACTTC.

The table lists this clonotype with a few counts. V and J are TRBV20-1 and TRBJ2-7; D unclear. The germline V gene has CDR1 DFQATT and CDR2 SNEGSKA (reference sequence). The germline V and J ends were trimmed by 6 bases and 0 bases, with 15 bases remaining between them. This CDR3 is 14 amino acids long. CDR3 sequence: CSAPRTESSYEQYF. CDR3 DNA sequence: TGCAGTGCCCCTCGGACGGAAAGCTCCTACGAGCAGTACTTC.

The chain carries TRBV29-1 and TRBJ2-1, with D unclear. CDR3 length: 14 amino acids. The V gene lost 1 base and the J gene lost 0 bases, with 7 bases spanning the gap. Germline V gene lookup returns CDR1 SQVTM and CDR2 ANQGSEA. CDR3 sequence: CSVEGVYSYNEQFF. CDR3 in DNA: TGCAGCGTTGAAGGCGTCTACTCCTACAATGAGCAGTTCTTC.

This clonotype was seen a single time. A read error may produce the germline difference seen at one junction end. DNA for the CDR3: TGTGACAGCAGTTTATCGGTAAGGGGCAGTAGAAGTGGCTACACCTTC. Translation gives CDSSLSVRGSRSGYTF. This chain connects TRBV27 to TRBJ1-2; D might be TRBD1 (5 bases). CDR1 MNHEY and CDR2 SMNVEV come from the germline V gene (reference sequence). The CDR3 runs 16 residues.

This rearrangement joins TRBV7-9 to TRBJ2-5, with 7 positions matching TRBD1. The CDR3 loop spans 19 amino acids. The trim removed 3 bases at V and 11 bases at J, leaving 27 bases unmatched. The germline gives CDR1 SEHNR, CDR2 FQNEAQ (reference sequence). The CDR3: CASSFAKGTEVSSFWEQYF. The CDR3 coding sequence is TGTGCCAGCAGCTTCGCCAAAGGGACAGAGGTTTCTTCCTTCTGGGAGCAGTACTTC.

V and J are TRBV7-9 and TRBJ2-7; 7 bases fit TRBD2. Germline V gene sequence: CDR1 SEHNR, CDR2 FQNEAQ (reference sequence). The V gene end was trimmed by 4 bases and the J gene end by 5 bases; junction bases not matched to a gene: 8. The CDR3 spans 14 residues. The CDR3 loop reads CASSWGGASNEQYF. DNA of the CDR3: TGTGCCAGCAGCTGGGGAGGGGCCAGCAACGAGCAGTACTTC. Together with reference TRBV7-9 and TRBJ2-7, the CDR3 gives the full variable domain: DTGVSQNPRHKITKRGQNVTFRCDPISEHNRLYWYRQTLGQGPEFLTYFQNEAQLEKSRLLSDRFSAERPKGSFSTLEIQRTEQGDSAMYLCASSWGGASNEQYFGPGTRLTVT.

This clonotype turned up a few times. CDR3 bases: TGCAGTGCTAGGTGGACAGGGCACATTCAGTACTTC. Amino acids: CSARWTGHIQYF. V usage is TRBV20-1 and J usage is TRBJ2-4; the match to TRBD1 covers 8 bases. V trimming: 3 bases; J trimming: 8 bases; junction bases outside the gene matches: 3. Germline CDR1 and CDR2: DFQATT and SNEGSKA (reference sequence). This CDR3 has 12 amino acids.

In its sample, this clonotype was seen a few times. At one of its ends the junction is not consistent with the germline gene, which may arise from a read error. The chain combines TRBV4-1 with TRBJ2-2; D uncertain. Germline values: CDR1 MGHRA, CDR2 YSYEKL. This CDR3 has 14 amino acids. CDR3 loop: CASSQDENAGELFF. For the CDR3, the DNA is TGCGCCAGCAGCCAAGATGAGAACGCCGGGGAGCTGTTTTTT.

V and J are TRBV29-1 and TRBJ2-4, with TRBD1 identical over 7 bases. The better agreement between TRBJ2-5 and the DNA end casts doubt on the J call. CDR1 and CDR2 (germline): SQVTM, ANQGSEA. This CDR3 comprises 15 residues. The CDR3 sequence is CSVPPPGQSKETQYF. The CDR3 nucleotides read TGCAGCGTACCCCCACCGGGACAGAGTAAAGAGACCCAGTACTTC.

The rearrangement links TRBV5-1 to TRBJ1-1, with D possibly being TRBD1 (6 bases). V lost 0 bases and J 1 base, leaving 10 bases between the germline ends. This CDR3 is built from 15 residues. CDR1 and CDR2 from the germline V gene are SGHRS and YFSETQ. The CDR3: CASSLASTGNTEAFF. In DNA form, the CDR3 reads TGCGCCAGCAGCTTGGCCTCGACAGGGAACACTGAAGCTTTCTTT.

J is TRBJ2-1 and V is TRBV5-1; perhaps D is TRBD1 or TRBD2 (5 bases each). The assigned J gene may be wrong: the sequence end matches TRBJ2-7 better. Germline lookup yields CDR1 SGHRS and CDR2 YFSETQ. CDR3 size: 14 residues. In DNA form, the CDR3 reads TGCGCCAGCAGGGCCGGGACGGGGTACAATGAGCAGTACTTC. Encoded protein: CASRAGTGYNEQYF.

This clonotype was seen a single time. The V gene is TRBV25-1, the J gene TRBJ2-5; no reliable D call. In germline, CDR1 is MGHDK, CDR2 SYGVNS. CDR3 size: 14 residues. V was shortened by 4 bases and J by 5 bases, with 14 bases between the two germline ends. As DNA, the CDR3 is TGTGCCAGCAGTGTTAAACCTCCCGCGGAGACCCAGTACTTC. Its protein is CASSVKPPAETQYF.